These 14 T cell receptor beta chains share one sample of origin, sequenced in a study of cytomegalovirus exposure and HLA in healthy donors. This table comes from immunoSEQ multiplex PCR, and its TCRdb copy is limited to in-frame clones, with some not included. The sample lists around 150,000 clones, just under 90% occurring once. Source material: PBMCs. These receptors were collected from a man aged 18 to 29 in good health and CMV-seropositive.

With regard to this clone: The sample carries other DNA sequences with the same CDR3. The chain has TRBV7-9 and TRBJ2-7; the match to TRBD2 covers 11 bases. The trim removed 5 bases at V and 3 bases at J, leaving 3 bases unmatched. This CDR3 has 14 residues. Germline values: CDR1 SEHNR, CDR2 FQNEAQ (reference sequence). CDR3: CASSPGTSGYEQYF. CDR3 nucleotide sequence: TGTGCCAGCAGCCCCGGGACTAGCGGCTACGAGCAGTACTTC.

The V and J genes are TRBV6-6 and TRBJ2-1; 8 bases agree with TRBD2. V lost 7 bases to trimming and J lost 0 bases; unmatched junction nucleotides: 5. The V gene's germline CDR1 is MNHNY and CDR2 SVGAGI (reference sequence). The CDR3 is 15 amino acids. The CDR3 sequence: CASKAGGSSYNEQFF. CDR3 DNA sequence: TGTGCCAGCAAGGCGGGAGGCTCCTCCTACAATGAGCAGTTCTTC.

The chain has TRBV28 and TRBJ1-2; tentatively, D is TRBD1 (6 bases). This CDR3 is 15 amino acids long. V was clipped by 3 bases and J by 2 bases, with 13 bases between them. Germline lookup yields CDR1 MDHEN and CDR2 SYDVKM. The CDR3 sequence is CASSFGAGANYGYTF. The CDR3 region has the DNA TGTGCCAGCAGTTTTGGTGCAGGGGCCAACTATGGCTACACCTTC.

J is TRBJ1-2 and V is TRBV15; 7 bases map to TRBD1. J was trimmed by 3 bases and V by 0 bases; bases with no gene match: 1. The CDR3 loop spans 14 amino acids. Germline values: CDR1 LNHNV, CDR2 YYDKDF (reference sequence). In DNA, the CDR3 is TGTGCCACCAGCAGAGACACAGGGGACTATGGCTACACCTTC. The encoded protein is CATSRDTGDYGYTF.

The rearrangement links TRBV13 to TRBJ2-7; the match to TRBD2 covers 11 bases. Trimming took 2 bases from V and 3 from J; bases not matched to a gene: 3. This CDR3 region has 15 residues. Germline CDR1 and CDR2: PRHDT and FYEKMQ (reference sequence). The CDR3 DNA is TGTGCCAGCAGCTTAAGTCTAGCGGGAGGCTACGAGCAGTACTTC. Its protein product is CASSLSLAGGYEQYF.

The chain uses TRBV5-6 and TRBJ1-5; unclear D gene. Germline CDR1 and CDR2: SGHDT and YYEEEE. Between the trimmed V and J ends, which lost 3 bases and 4 bases, there was a span of 8 bases. The length of the CDR3 is 13 residues. The CDR3 region has the DNA TGTGCCAGCAGCTCAGACGGGAATCAGCCCCAGCATTTT. This sequence encodes CASSSDGNQPQHF.

The chain has TRBV5-1 and TRBJ2-7; TRBD1 aligns across 9 bases. Losses at the gene ends were 0 bases for V and 2 bases for J; bases not matched to a gene: 0. This CDR3 is built from 14 residues. Germline V gene lookup returns CDR1 SGHRS and CDR2 YFSETQ. The CDR3 DNA is TGCGCCAGCAGCTTGGGGACAGGGGCCTACGAGCAGTACTTC. This translates into CASSLGTGAYEQYF.

This chain links TRBV5-1 with TRBJ1-2, with 12 bases fitting TRBD1. This CDR3 contains 14 residues. V lost 4 bases and J lost 6; bases outside the gene matches: 4. Per germline, CDR1 SGHRS and CDR2 YFSETQ. CDR3 in amino acids: CASSRDRGQDGYTF. CDR3 in DNA: TGCGCCAGCAGCCGGGACAGGGGGCAGGATGGCTACACCTTC.

This clone was detected only once. V is TRBV11-3 and J is TRBJ2-5; TRBD1 matches 7 bases. The CDR3 is made up of 12 amino acids. Trimming cost V 9 bases and J 2 bases; bases outside gene matches: 3. Germline CDR1 is SGHNT and CDR2 is YENEEA. The CDR3 spells CASRGPQETQYF. The CDR3 nucleotides are TGTGCCAGTAGGGGGCCACAAGAGACCCAGTACTTC.

This chain uses TRBV5-1 with TRBJ2-1; tentative D call: TRBD2 (6 bases). Germline assignment: CDR1 SGHRS and CDR2 YFSETQ. Trimming took 4 bases from V and 6 from J, leaving 26 bases between them. This CDR3 has 18 residues. The CDR3 spells CASSARVYSEGTSNEQFF. The CDR3, as DNA: TGCGCCAGCAGCGCCAGGGTCTACAGCGAAGGGACTTCCAATGAGCAGTTCTTC. Full variable domain (rest looked up from reference TRBV5-1 and TRBJ2-1): KAGVTQTPRYLIKTRGQQVTLSCSPISGHRSVSWYQQTPGQGLQFLFEYFSETQRNKGNFPGRFSGRQFSNSRSEMNVSTLELGDSALYLCASSARVYSEGTSNEQFFGPGTRLTVL.

The genes are TRBV15 and TRBJ2-2, with a weak D call TRBD2 (6 bases). CDR1 and CDR2 from the germline V gene are LNHNV and YYDKDF (reference sequence). V dropped 0 bases and J dropped 2 bases, with 13 bases sitting between them. The CDR3 consists of 17 residues. DNA of the CDR3: TGTGCCACCAGCAGAGACGCTGGAGGGAGAAACACCGGGGAGCTGTTTTTT. It specifies CATSRDAGGRNTGELFF.

The table lists this clone with a count of one. V usage is TRBV28 and J usage is TRBJ2-1, with TRBD2 matching 9 bases. This CDR3 comprises 19 residues. Germline CDR1 and CDR2: MDHEN and SYDVKM. V was clipped by 5 bases and J by 0 bases; unmatched bases: 14. CDR3 coding DNA: TGTGCCAGCAGTCCCCACGGTCTAGCGGGGCGGAGCTCCTACAATGAGCAGTTCTTC. Translation: CASSPHGLAGRSSYNEQFF.

The rearrangement joins TRBV14 to TRBJ2-1; 12 nucleotides line up with TRBD2. This CDR3 region has 21 residues. Trimming took 5 bases from V and 7 from J; bases not matched to a gene: 24. Per germline, CDR1 SGHDN and CDR2 FVKESK. For the CDR3, the DNA is TGTGCCAGCAGCGGAATAGACCGAGTGACTAGCGGGAGTCGGTTGGGAAATGAGCAGTTCTTC. Encoded protein: CASSGIDRVTSGSRLGNEQFF.

This clone was seen only once. The genes are TRBV11-2 and TRBJ1-5; D unclear. The germline V and J ends were trimmed by 5 bases and 0 bases, with 5 bases remaining between them. CDR1 and CDR2 (germline): SGHAT, FQNNGV. CDR3 length: 13 residues. CDR3 sequence (DNA): TGTGCCAGCAGCGCGAATAGCAATCAGCCCCAGCATTTT. It specifies CASSANSNQPQHF.